The 21 T cell receptor beta chains presented below share a single source sample, sequenced in a study of blood T cell repertoires in COVID-19. TCRdb keeps only in-frame clones here, not all; method: immunoSEQ multiplex PCR. The table shows hundreds of thousands of clones, with 83% occurring only once. The sequenced sample was peripheral blood. Source of these receptors: a woman aged 40 to 50 with active or convalescent COVID-19.

The chain couples TRBV4-1 to TRBJ1-2; a possible D gene is TRBD1 (5 bases). The CDR3 spans 15 residues. V lost 4 bases and J 8 bases, leaving 20 bases between the germline ends. Per the germline V gene, CDR1 is MGHRA and CDR2 is YSYEKL. The CDR3 DNA is TGCGCCAGCAGCCCTCGGGACTCCGGGGAGGAAGGCTACACCTTC. Protein sequence: CASSPRDSGEEGYTF.

This chain links TRBV5-1 with TRBJ1-3; 8 nucleotides line up with TRBD1. Per the germline V gene, CDR1 is SGHRS and CDR2 is YFSETQ. After removal of 1 base from V and 4 bases from J, the junction contained 7 bases not matched to a gene. CDR3 length: 16 amino acids. CDR3 region: CASSLSDRGTGNTIYF. The CDR3, as DNA: TGCGCCAGCAGCTTGTCTGACAGGGGAACCGGAAACACCATATATTTT.

The sample holds one count of this clone. The chain is built from TRBV25-1 and TRBJ2-7; 9 bases map to TRBD1. Germline values: CDR1 MGHDK, CDR2 SYGVNS. Trimming cost V 7 bases and J 4 bases; bases outside gene matches: 5. This CDR3 comprises 13 residues. DNA for the CDR3: TGTGCCAGCACCGTGACAGGGGGGTACGAGCAGTACTTC. Amino acids: CASTVTGGYEQYF.

This chain connects TRBV5-6 to TRBJ2-5, with D possibly being TRBD1 (6 bases). Trimming cost V 1 base and J 3 bases, with 13 bases left between them. CDR1 SGHDT and CDR2 YYEEEE come from the germline V gene. This CDR3 has 15 residues. The CDR3, as DNA: TGTGCCAGCAGCTTGCGCAGACAGGTGGAAGAGACCCAGTACTTC. This gives the protein CASSLRRQVEETQYF.

J is TRBJ1-6 and V is TRBV2; D is undetermined. Trimming stripped 6 bases from V and 5 bases from J, with 17 bases between. The CDR3 loop spans 16 amino acids. Germline V gene data show CDR1 as SNHLY and CDR2 as FYNNEI. The CDR3 loop is CASRARTRRDNSPLHF. The CDR3 DNA reads as TGTGCCAGCAGGGCCCGGACCAGGCGGGATAATTCACCCCTCCACTTT. Complete variable domain (other parts from reference TRBV2 and TRBJ1-6): EPEVTQTPSHQVTQMGQEVILRCVPISNHLYFYWYRQILGQKVEFLVSFYNNEISEKSEIFDDQFSVERPDGSNFTLKIRSTKLEDSAMYFCASRARTRRDNSPLHFGNGTRLTVT.

The genes are TRBV28 and TRBJ2-7; maybe TRBD1 (6 bases). Deletions cut 6 bases from V and 5 bases from J, with 8 bases between. The CDR3 runs 11 residues. Germline lookup yields CDR1 MDHEN and CDR2 SYDVKM. The CDR3: CASRDSHEQYF. DNA of the CDR3: TGTGCCAGCAGGGACAGCCACGAGCAGTACTTC.

The chain employs TRBV25-1 and TRBJ2-5; D is ambiguous. Between the trimmed V and J ends, which lost 8 bases and 4 bases, there was a span of 8 bases. Germline loops: CDR1 MGHDK, CDR2 SYGVNS. The CDR3 totals 11 residues. DNA of the CDR3: TGTGCCAGCCTGAACGGAGAGACCCAGTACTTC. Amino acid sequence: CASLNGETQYF.

The gene calls are TRBV27 and TRBJ1-2, with TRBD1 matching over 8 bases. Trimming removed 2 bases from V and 4 bases from J; junction bases left unmatched: 6. The CDR3 length is 15 residues. In germline, CDR1 is MNHEY, CDR2 SMNVEV (reference sequence). The CDR3 loop reads CASSLGQGKGYGYTF. The CDR3 DNA reads as TGTGCCAGCAGTTTAGGACAGGGTAAAGGCTATGGCTACACCTTC.

The chain is built from TRBV6-4 and TRBJ1-5; D possibly corresponds to TRBD1 (6 bases). Germline V gene data show CDR1 as MRHNA and CDR2 as SNTAGT. The V end lost 4 bases, the J end lost 7 bases, and 11 bases lay between the germline ends. The CDR3 is 13 amino acids. CDR3: CASSGQAGQPQHF. CDR3 sequence (DNA): TGTGCCAGCAGTGGACAGGCCGGCCAGCCCCAGCATTTT.

The V gene is TRBV2, the J gene TRBJ2-7; D not resolved. The CDR3 runs to 13 residues. Germline V gene lookup returns CDR1 SNHLY and CDR2 FYNNEI. Trimming stripped 8 bases from V and 0 bases from J, with 11 bases between. The CDR3 sequence is CASGAASSYEQYF. For the CDR3, the DNA is TGTGCCAGCGGTGCTGCTAGCTCCTACGAGCAGTACTTC.

With regard to this clone: Other DNA sequences in the sample encode the same CDR3. The chain has TRBV2 and TRBJ1-2; TRBD1 agrees at 7 bases. The germline V gene has CDR1 SNHLY and CDR2 FYNNEI. The V gene end was trimmed by 4 bases and the J gene end by 2 bases; junction bases not matched to a gene: 1. This CDR3 has 13 amino acids. The CDR3 nucleotides read TGTGCCAGCAGTGGGGACAGAAACTATGGCTACACCTTC. It yields the protein CASSGDRNYGYTF.

J is TRBJ1-1 and V is TRBV30, with 7 bases aligning to TRBD1. Trimming removed 4 bases from V and 1 base from J; junction bases left unmatched: 6. The CDR3 contains 14 residues. Germline CDR1 reads GTSNPN; CDR2 reads SVGIG (reference sequence). The CDR3 coding sequence is TGTGCCTGGACCGTGGGACAGACGAACACTGAAGCTTTCTTT. Amino acid sequence: CAWTVGQTNTEAFF. The full variable domain, in which reference TRBV30 and TRBJ1-1 provide the parts outside the CDR3, is SQTIHQWPATLVQPVGSPLSLECTVEGTSNPNLYWYRQAAGRGLQLLFYSVGIGQISSEVPQNLSASRPQDRQFILSSKKLLLSDSGFYLCAWTVGQTNTEAFFGQGTRLTVV.

The J gene is TRBJ2-7, the V gene TRBV11-2; 7 bases are shared with TRBD2. The CDR3 consists of 15 residues. The trim removed 7 bases at V and 1 base at J, leaving 10 bases unmatched. The germline CDR1 and CDR2 sequences are SGHAT and FQNNGV. CDR3 amino acids: CASTWGGKESYEQYF. The CDR3 nucleotides are TGTGCCAGCACCTGGGGGGGGAAGGAGTCCTACGAGCAGTACTTC.

This clone was observed a single time. In DNA form, the CDR3 reads TGTGCCAGCAGCCCACAAGCGGGAACAACCTACAATGAGCAGTTCTTC. Translating it yields CASSPQAGTTYNEQFF. The V gene is TRBV14, the J gene TRBJ2-1, with 7 bases matching TRBD2. The germline gives CDR1 SGHDN, CDR2 FVKESK. Trimming took 4 bases from V and 2 from J; bases not matched to a gene: 8. The CDR3 spans 16 residues.

The CDR3 DNA reads as TGTGCTAGTGGTTTGGGAACAGGGAGAGAAAAACTGTTTTTT. As protein: CASGLGTGREKLFF. The rearrangement links TRBV12-5 to TRBJ1-4, with D maybe TRBD1 (6 bases). CDR3 length: 14 residues. Trimming removed 1 base at V and 8 bases at J, with 11 bases between. CDR1 is LGHNT, CDR2 FRNRAP, per germline.

The chain recombines TRBV27 with TRBJ1-5, with 9 bases matching TRBD1. Germline assignment: CDR1 MNHEY and CDR2 SMNVEV (reference sequence). Trimming cost V 6 bases and J 6 bases; bases outside gene matches: 6. There are 14 residues in the CDR3. Written as DNA, the CDR3 is TGTGCCAGCAGCTGGACAGGGGAGGCTCAGCCCCAGCATTTT. It encodes CASSWTGEAQPQHF.

The chain couples TRBV28 to TRBJ1-5; 12 bases line up with TRBD1. Trimming cost V 6 bases and J 0 bases; bases outside gene matches: 9. CDR1 MDHEN and CDR2 SYDVKM come from the germline V gene. CDR3 length: 18 amino acids. The CDR3 nucleotides read TGTGCCAGCAGGACCACCGGGACAGGGGGCTATAGCAATCAGCCCCAGCATTTT. Translating it yields CASRTTGTGGYSNQPQHF.

The V call is TRBV5-1, the J call TRBJ1-2; tentatively, D is TRBD1 (6 bases). CDR1 SGHRS and CDR2 YFSETQ come from the germline V gene. V lost 4 bases, J lost 1 base, and 11 bases lay in between. This CDR3 is 14 amino acids long. The CDR3 sequence is CASSTGHNNYGYTF. The CDR3 DNA sequence: TGCGCCAGCAGCACGGGACACAATAACTATGGCTACACCTTC.

The CDR3 loop reads CASSYDRQGSNYGYTF. CDR3 coding DNA: TGTGCCAGCAGTTACGACAGGCAGGGAAGTAACTATGGCTACACCTTC. This chain links TRBV6-2 or TRBV6-3 with TRBJ1-2, with a possible D match to TRBD1 (6 bases). Germline V gene data show CDR1 as MNHEY and CDR2 as SVGEGT. V was clipped by 2 bases and J by 1 base, with 14 bases between them. The CDR3 spans 16 residues.

The CDR3 region is CASSLETGGAFGNTIYF. The CDR3 coding sequence is TGCGCCAGCAGCTTGGAAACAGGGGGCGCGTTTGGAAACACCATATATTTT. The rearrangement links TRBV5-1 to TRBJ1-3; TRBD1 agrees at 9 bases. The CDR3 runs 17 residues. The junction had 7 bases not matched to a gene; V was cut back by 0 bases and J by 3 bases. The germline V gene encodes CDR1 SGHRS and CDR2 YFSETQ.

The genes are TRBV29-1 and TRBJ1-1, with 7 nucleotides matching TRBD1. The CDR3 runs to 13 residues. Germline V CDR1 and CDR2: SQVTM, ANQGSEA. The V segment lost 5 bases and the J segment 1 base; nucleotides outside the gene matches: 4. For the CDR3, the DNA is TGCAGCGTTATAAGGGGGCAGAACACTGAAGCTTTCTTT. It is translated as CSVIRGQNTEAFF.